The 21 T cell receptor beta chains below come from one sample, sequenced in a study of response to subunit inactivated influenza vaccine. TCRdb fed the RT-PCR reads into MiXCR, producing one record per CDR3 protein. The table records under 850,000 distinct CDR3 sequences, around 20% of them present only once. The sequences come from PBMCs from blood, collected around 5 days after vaccination. The receptor source for this set is a man aged 50 or older who received an inactivated influenza vaccine.

The table lists this clonotype with a few counts. V usage is TRBV20-1 and J usage is TRBJ1-6; D is ambiguous. Germline CDR1 DFQATT, CDR2 SNEGSKA (reference sequence). Trimming left V 0 bases short and J 3 bases short, with 9 bases between. This CDR3 contains 15 residues. DNA for the CDR3: TGCAGTGCTAGAGAGAAGGTTAACTATAATTCACCCCTCCACTTT. Protein product: CSAREKVNYNSPLHF.

This clonotype occurred many times. V and J are TRBV12-3 or TRBV12-4 and TRBJ2-1; 9 bases align to TRBD1. The ends lost 5 bases at V and 6 bases at J; junction bases unmatched: 2. This CDR3 is built from 13 residues. CDR3 nucleotide sequence: TGTGCCAGCAGTACGGGACAGGGCAATGAGCAGTTCTTC. It translates to CASSTGQGNEQFF.

The chain couples TRBV20-1 to TRBJ2-1; D is perhaps TRBD2 (7 bases). The CDR3 spans 16 residues. The V gene lost 3 bases and the J gene lost 2 bases, with 17 bases spanning the gap. The germline CDR1 and CDR2 sequences are DFQATT and SNEGSKA (reference sequence). The CDR3 DNA is TGCAGTGCTAGGTTGGGAGGGGGGGCCCCCTACAATGAGCAGTTCTTC. It translates to CSARLGGGAPYNEQFF.

The gene calls are TRBV13 and TRBJ1-6, with TRBD1 identical over 11 bases. Germline CDR1 is PRHDT and CDR2 is FYEKMQ (reference sequence). J was trimmed by 9 bases and V by 4 bases; bases with no gene match: 5. This CDR3 comprises 15 residues. The CDR3 DNA reads as TGTGCCAGCAGCTCCGGACAGGGGGCGGTTTCACCCCTCCACTTT. Protein sequence: CASSSGQGAVSPLHF.

This clonotype has more than one count but fewer than ten. The chain carries TRBV7-2 and TRBJ2-7, with D possibly matching TRBD1 (6 bases). The CDR3 loop spans 14 amino acids. The germline V and J ends were trimmed by 5 bases and 2 bases, with 13 bases remaining between them. The germline CDR1 and CDR2 sequences are SGHTA and FQGNSA. The CDR3 is CASSPRQAAYEQYF. In nucleotides, the CDR3 is TGTGCCAGCAGCCCCCGACAGGCTGCCTACGAGCAGTACTTC.

At least ten counts were recorded for this clonotype. This rearrangement joins TRBV12-3 or TRBV12-4 to TRBJ1-1; D unclear. V was cut by 1 base and J by 0 bases, with 12 bases left in between. The CDR3 sequence is 16 residues long. The chain's CDR3 is CASSLVGLGVNTEAFF. The CDR3 DNA reads as TGTGCCAGCAGTTTAGTGGGGTTAGGAGTGAACACTGAAGCTTTCTTT.

DNA for the CDR3: TGTGCCATCAGTAGGAGTGTTATCAACAATGAGCAGTTCTTC. Its translation is CAISRSVINNEQFF. This sequence joins TRBV10-3 and TRBJ2-1; no definite D call. The V gene's germline CDR1 is ENHRY and CDR2 SYGVKD. The ends were cut back, 5 bases at V and 5 bases at J, with 13 bases in the middle. The CDR3 extends over 14 amino acids.

The chain is built from TRBV30 and TRBJ1-2, with D perhaps matching TRBD1 (5 bases). The V gene lost 1 base and the J gene lost 3 bases, with 12 bases spanning the gap. Per the germline V gene, CDR1 is GTSNPN and CDR2 is SVGIG (reference sequence). The CDR3 loop spans 14 amino acids. CDR3 DNA: TGTGCCTGGAGTGGAGGGGTTTCCCACTATGGCTACACCTTC. Its translation is CAWSGGVSHYGYTF.

The gene calls are TRBV20-1 and TRBJ2-3; TRBD2 matches at 12 bases. The junction had 9 bases not matched to a gene; V was cut back by 4 bases and J by 4 bases. Per the germline V gene, CDR1 is DFQATT and CDR2 is SNEGSKA (reference sequence). This CDR3 region has 16 residues. CDR3: CSATHPLAGGADTQYF. The CDR3 DNA follows: TGCAGTGCTACGCATCCCCTAGCGGGGGGGGCAGATACGCAGTATTTT.

The chain has TRBV7-6 and TRBJ2-2, with D uncertain. Germline loops: CDR1 SGHVS, CDR2 FNYEAQ. Trimming left V 8 bases short and J 6 bases short, with 13 bases between. The CDR3 consists of 13 residues. CDR3 sequence (DNA): TGTGCCAGCCAGACCGAGGCGTCCGGGGAGCTGTTTTTT. Its protein is CASQTEASGELFF.

Concerning this clonotype itself: At one end the junction does not follow the germline gene, possibly because of a read error. V usage is TRBV6-1 and J usage is TRBJ2-7, with 12 positions matching TRBD2. The CDR3 has 17 residues. Per the germline V gene, CDR1 is MNHNS and CDR2 is SASEGT. CDR3 residues: CAISEASGRASVYEQYF. DNA of the CDR3: TGTGCCATCAGTGAAGCTAGCGGGAGGGCCTCCGTTTACGAGCAGTACTTC.

For the CDR3, the DNA is TGCGCCAGCAGCCAAGGTTCACAGCAAGAGACCCAGTACTTC. It codes for CASSQGSQQETQYF. The chain is built from TRBV4-1 and TRBJ2-5; D ambiguous. Trimming cost V 1 base and J 2 bases, with 8 bases left between them. Germline CDR1 is MGHRA and CDR2 is YSYEKL. This CDR3 is 14 amino acids long.

The sample holds a few counts of this clonotype. This rearrangement joins TRBV20-1 to TRBJ1-1; 7 bases align to TRBD1. Germline V CDR1 and CDR2: DFQATT, SNEGSKA (reference sequence). The CDR3 has 16 residues. The junction had 13 bases not matched to a gene; V was cut back by 5 bases and J by 1 base. CDR3 DNA: TGCAGTGCTCTCGGGGGTGGGCGACAGGGGAACACTGAAGCTTTCTTT. The encoded protein is CSALGGGRQGNTEAFF.

The gene calls are TRBV6-2 or TRBV6-3 and TRBJ2-1; 12 bases are shared with TRBD2. In germline, CDR1 is MNHEY, CDR2 SVGEGT. The V and J ends lost 2 bases and 5 bases, in that order; junction bases with no gene match: 19. The CDR3 length is 21 residues. The CDR3 sequence: CASSYPQLAGGLYSGDNEQFF. The CDR3 DNA is TGTGCCAGCAGTTACCCTCAACTAGCGGGGGGTCTCTACTCGGGGGACAATGAGCAGTTCTTC.

The sample holds a few counts of this clonotype. This chain joins TRBV20-1 and TRBJ2-7; TRBD1 matches 7 bases. CDR3 length equals 13 residues. Trimming at V came to 4 bases and at J to 7 bases, leaving 10 bases not matched to a gene. In germline, CDR1 is DFQATT, CDR2 SNEGSKA (reference sequence). The CDR3 sequence is CSANRDRIFEQYF. Written as DNA, the CDR3 is TGCAGTGCTAACCGGGACAGAATCTTTGAGCAGTACTTC.

This chain links TRBV20-1 with TRBJ2-5; 10 bases are shared with TRBD1. The J segment lost 6 bases and the V segment lost 3 bases, leaving 4 bases of the junction unmatched. The CDR3 covers 13 residues. Germline V CDR1 and CDR2: DFQATT, SNEGSKA (reference sequence). The CDR3 loop is CSASDRGPKTQYF. Here the CDR3 DNA reads TGCAGTGCTAGTGACAGGGGGCCCAAGACCCAGTACTTC.

The chain has TRBV12-3 or TRBV12-4 and TRBJ2-1, with D unclear. The V end was cut by 2 bases, the J end by 9 bases, with 8 bases between. The CDR3 runs to 12 residues. The CDR3 DNA is TGTGCCAGCAGTTTAAACCGGGCTGAGCAGTTCTTC. This sequence encodes CASSLNRAEQFF.

This chain joins TRBV4-1 and TRBJ2-5; D is possibly TRBD1 (6 bases). The germline V and J ends were trimmed by 3 bases and 5 bases, with 19 bases remaining between them. The CDR3 has 16 residues. The germline gives CDR1 MGHRA, CDR2 YSYEKL. The CDR3 DNA reads TGCGCCAGCAGCCAGACGGGTCACAGGGAGATCGAGACCCAGTACTTC. Its translation is CASSQTGHREIETQYF.

This chain uses TRBV20-1 with TRBJ1-6; TRBD1 aligns across 9 bases. Trimming removed 3 bases from V and 9 bases from J; junction bases left unmatched: 9. The CDR3 runs to 15 residues. Looked up from germline, CDR1 is DFQATT and CDR2 is SNEGSKA (reference sequence). The chain's CDR3 is CSASFSGQGSSPLHF. The DNA for the CDR3 is TGCAGTGCTAGTTTTTCGGGACAGGGAAGTTCACCCCTCCACTTT.

The chain carries TRBV11-2 and TRBJ2-1; D may be TRBD1 or TRBD2 (7 bases each). The CDR3 consists of 18 residues. The germline V gene encodes CDR1 SGHAT and CDR2 FQNNGV. Written as DNA, the CDR3 is TGTGTCACAGCAGCTCAGGGGGGGGGCCGAAGCTCCTACAATGAGCAGTTCTTC. As protein: CVTAAQGGGRSSYNEQFF.

The table lists this clonotype with many counts. The genes are TRBV20-1 and TRBJ2-7; the match to TRBD1 covers 7 bases. Germline assignment: CDR1 DFQATT and CDR2 SNEGSKA (reference sequence). CDR3 length: 14 amino acids. The trim removed 2 bases at V and 4 bases at J, leaving 8 bases unmatched. CDR3 coding DNA: TGCAGTGCTAGACCAGACAGGGTGGTGTACGAGCAGTACTTC. Its translation is CSARPDRVVYEQYF.